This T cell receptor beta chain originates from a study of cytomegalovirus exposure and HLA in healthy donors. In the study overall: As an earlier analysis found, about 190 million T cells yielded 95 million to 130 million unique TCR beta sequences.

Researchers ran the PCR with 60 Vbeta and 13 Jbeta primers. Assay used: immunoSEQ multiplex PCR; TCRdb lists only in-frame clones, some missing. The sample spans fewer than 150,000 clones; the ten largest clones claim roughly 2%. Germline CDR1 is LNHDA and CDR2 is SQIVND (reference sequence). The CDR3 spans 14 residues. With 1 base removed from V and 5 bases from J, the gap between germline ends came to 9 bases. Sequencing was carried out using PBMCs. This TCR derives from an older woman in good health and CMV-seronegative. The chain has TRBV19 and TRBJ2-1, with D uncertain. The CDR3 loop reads CASSIVGRNNEQFF. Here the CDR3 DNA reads TGTGCCAGTAGTATAGTTGGCAGAAACAATGAGCAGTTCTTC.